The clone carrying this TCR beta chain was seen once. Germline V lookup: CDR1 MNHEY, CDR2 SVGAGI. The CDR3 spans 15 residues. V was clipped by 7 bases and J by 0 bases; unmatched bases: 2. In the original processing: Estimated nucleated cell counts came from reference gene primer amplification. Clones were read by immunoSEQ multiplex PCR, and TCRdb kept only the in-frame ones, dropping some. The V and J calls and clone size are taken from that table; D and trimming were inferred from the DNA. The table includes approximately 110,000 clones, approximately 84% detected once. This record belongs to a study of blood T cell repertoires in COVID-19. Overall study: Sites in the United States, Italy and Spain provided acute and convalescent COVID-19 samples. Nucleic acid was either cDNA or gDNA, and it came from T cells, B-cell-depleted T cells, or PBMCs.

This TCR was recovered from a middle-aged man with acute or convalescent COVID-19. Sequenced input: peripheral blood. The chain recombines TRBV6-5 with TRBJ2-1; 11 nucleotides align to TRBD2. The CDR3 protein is CASTLAGGSYNEQFF. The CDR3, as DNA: TGTGCCAGCACTCTAGCGGGGGGCTCCTACAATGAGCAGTTCTTC.